These 18 T cell receptor beta chains share one sample of origin, sequenced in a study of shared clonotypes between healthy human individuals. Generated by immunoSEQ multiplex PCR, the TCRdb table keeps only in-frame clones and is missing some. The sample holds 1 million to 1.2 million clones, 70% to 85% seen once. The specimen sequenced was memory CD4+ T cells from PBMCs. Sample subset: CD45RA-negative fraction. All receptors derive from a man aged 18 to 30 in good health. Some clones in this sample may be carry-over from other donors' samples.

Concerning this clone itself: Possible read error: a much larger clone is one base away. The sample carries other DNA sequences with the same CDR3. The gene calls are TRBV5-1 and TRBJ1-1; D call uncertain. Germline V gene sequence: CDR1 SGHRS, CDR2 YFSETQ. The CDR3 sequence is 14 residues long. V was clipped by 0 bases and J by 0 bases, with 6 bases between them. The CDR3 protein is CASSLDSLNTEAFF. CDR3 nucleotides: TGCGCCAGCAGCTTGGACAGTCTGAACACTGAAGCTTTCTTT.

The J gene is TRBJ2-3, the V gene TRBV7-8; TRBD1 matches at 7 bases. Per germline, CDR1 SGHVS and CDR2 FQNEAQ. With 2 bases clipped from V and 2 bases from J, the junction kept 7 bases outside the gene matches. This CDR3 region has 16 residues. The CDR3 coding sequence is TGTGCCAGCAGCTTAACAAGGACAGGTTACACAGATACGCAGTATTTT. Protein sequence: CASSLTRTGYTDTQYF.

For this clone: Germline and junction disagree at one end, which may indicate a read error. The CDR3 loop is CASSLGLGVQQF. The CDR3 nucleotides are TGTGCCAGCAGCTTAGGTCTGGGGGTGCAGCAATTC. The chain carries TRBV7-2 and TRBJ1-2, with D possibly being TRBD1 (5 bases). This CDR3 is built from 12 residues. From germline, CDR1 is SGHTA and CDR2 FQGNSA. The full variable domain, in which reference TRBV7-2 and TRBJ1-2 provide the parts outside the CDR3, is GAGVSQSPSNKVTEKGKDVELRCDPISGHTALYWYRQSLGQGLEFLIYFQGNSAPDKSGLPSDRFSAERTGGSVSTLTIQRTQQEDSAVYLCASSLGLGVQQFGSGTRLTVV.

The chain links TRBV19 to TRBJ1-1; weak D call: TRBD1 (5 bases). V lost 6 bases and J 0 bases, leaving 14 bases between the germline ends. The CDR3 contains 15 residues. Germline lookup yields CDR1 LNHDA and CDR2 SQIVND (reference sequence). CDR3 bases: TGTGCCAGTAGCGAGCTCAGGGCCTTGAACACTGAAGCTTTCTTT. Translating gives CASSELRALNTEAFF.

The rearrangement joins TRBV6-5 to TRBJ2-5; 7 bases align to TRBD1. Germline V gives CDR1 MNHEY, CDR2 SVGAGI. This CDR3 has 12 amino acids. Trimming at V came to 6 bases and at J to 3 bases, leaving 1 base not matched to a gene. The CDR3 nucleotides read TGTGCCAGCAGGACAGGGAAAGAGACCCAGTACTTC. Its protein product is CASRTGKETQYF.

This clone has more than one count but fewer than ten. The chain carries TRBV21-1 and TRBJ2-1; the table names TRBD2, a call not compared with the DNA. TRBV21-1 is tagged as a pseudogene. The CDR3 is 19 amino acids. The CDR3: CASHTLDPPFSTNYNEQFF. In nucleotides, the CDR3 is TGTGCCAGCCACACACTAGACCCCCCCTTTTCCACTAACTACAATGAGCAGTTCTTC.

This chain links TRBV28 with TRBJ1-5, with 7 bases fitting TRBD1. The J segment lost 5 bases and the V segment lost 7 bases, leaving 14 bases of the junction unmatched. From germline, CDR1 is MDHEN and CDR2 SYDVKM. The CDR3 runs to 16 residues. The CDR3 sequence is CASKFFRDRTYQPQHF. In nucleotides, the CDR3 is TGTGCCAGCAAGTTTTTCCGGGACAGAACCTATCAGCCCCAGCATTTT.

The V call is TRBV11-3, the J call TRBJ2-5; no reliable D call. Germline CDR1 reads SGHNT; CDR2 reads YENEEA. This CDR3 has 13 residues. Deletions cut 2 bases from V and 2 bases from J, with 6 bases between. CDR3 DNA sequence: TGTGCCAGCAGCTTATATCAACAAGAGACCCAGTACTTC. This gives the protein CASSLYQQETQYF.

With respect to this clone: The same CDR3 can be traced to other DNA sequences in this sample. The chain employs TRBV27 and TRBJ2-1; D is ambiguous. The CDR3 is 15 amino acids. With 4 bases removed from V and 0 bases from J, the gap between germline ends came to 10 bases. Germline V gene data show CDR1 as MNHEY and CDR2 as SMNVEV (reference sequence). CDR3 sequence reads: CASSSPLSSYNEQFF. In DNA, the CDR3 is TGTGCCAGCAGTTCCCCCTTAAGCTCCTACAATGAGCAGTTCTTC.

Only one count was recorded for this clone. This chain connects TRBV5-6 to TRBJ2-6; D is tentatively TRBD1 or TRBD2 (6 bases each). The V end lost 5 bases, the J end lost 1 base, and 19 bases lay between the germline ends. Per germline, CDR1 SGHDT and CDR2 YYEEEE. CDR3 size: 18 residues. DNA of the CDR3: TGTGCCAGCAGTGTAGGGAGGACAGCTCTTTCTGGGGCCAACGTCCTGACTTTC. Translation gives CASSVGRTALSGANVLTF.

The V gene is TRBV10-3, the J gene TRBJ2-3; 11 nucleotides agree with TRBD2. V lost 10 bases, J lost 1 base, and 10 bases stayed unmatched. This CDR3 region has 16 residues. CDR1 ENHRY and CDR2 SYGVKD come from the germline V gene. For the CDR3, the DNA is TGTGCCACTAGGAACCTAGCGGGAGGCCGCACAGATACGCAGTATTTT. Translation: CATRNLAGGRTDTQYF.

This sequence joins TRBV20-1 and TRBJ2-5; maybe TRBD1 (5 bases). Germline CDR1 reads DFQATT; CDR2 reads SNEGSKA (reference sequence). This CDR3 is 11 amino acids long. The CDR3 sequence is CSNTGQETQYF. DNA of the CDR3: TGCAGCAATACAGGACAAGAGACCCAGTACTTC.

This chain links TRBV30 with TRBJ2-4, with a tentative D call TRBD2 (5 bases). The CDR3 totals 15 residues. V was cut by 3 bases and J by 5 bases, with 17 bases left in between. Germline V CDR1 and CDR2: GTSNPN, SVGIG (reference sequence). In nucleotides, the CDR3 is TGTGCCTGGAGCCCGCATAGTCGGACTCAAAACATTCAGTACTTC. Translation: CAWSPHSRTQNIQYF.

Regarding this clone: The sample holds other DNA sequences that translate to the same CDR3. The CDR3 spells CSARTGGSNQPQHF. The CDR3 bases are TGCAGCGCCCGGACAGGGGGGAGCAATCAGCCCCAGCATTTT. The gene calls are TRBV29-1 and TRBJ1-5, with 10 bases matching TRBD1. V lost 7 bases and J lost 1; bases outside the gene matches: 4. The CDR3 is 14 residues long. CDR1 and CDR2 from the germline V gene are SQVTM and ANQGSEA.

Turning to this clone: The same CDR3 also results from other DNA sequences found in this sample. The J gene is TRBJ2-7, the V gene TRBV28, with TRBD2 as a possible D gene (6 bases). V was trimmed by 7 bases and J by 2 bases, leaving 15 bases between them. CDR1 MDHEN and CDR2 SYDVKM come from the germline V gene. The CDR3 has 14 amino acids. For the CDR3, the DNA is TGTGCCAGCAATATCGGCGGGACTGCCTACGAGCAGTACTTC. It encodes CASNIGGTAYEQYF. The variable domain in full, completed from reference TRBV28 and TRBJ2-7, reads DVKVTQSSRYLVKRTGEKVFLECVQDMDHENMFWYRQDPGLGLRLIYFSYDVKMKEKGDIPEGYSVSREKKERFSLILESASTNQTSMYLCASNIGGTAYEQYFGPGTRLTVT.

The chain is built from TRBV28 and TRBJ2-3; tentatively, D is TRBD2 (7 bases). Germline V gene data show CDR1 as MDHEN and CDR2 as SYDVKM. The V end was cut by 8 bases, the J end by 6 bases, with 18 bases between. The CDR3 length is 14 residues. In DNA form, the CDR3 reads TGTGCCAGCCGGGGAGCGGGAAGGGGGGATACGCAGTATTTT. It is translated as CASRGAGRGDTQYF.

This clone was seen only once. This sequence joins TRBV7-9 and TRBJ2-7, with D perhaps given as TRBD1 or TRBD2 (5 bases each). CDR1 is SEHNR, CDR2 FQNEAQ, per germline (reference sequence). The CDR3 has 15 residues. V lost 6 bases and J lost 0, with 15 bases in between. The DNA for the CDR3 is TGTGCCAGCAGGTCATCCGGGACGCTCTCCTACGAGCAGTACTTC. Its protein product is CASRSSGTLSYEQYF. Full variable domain (missing parts from reference TRBV7-9 and TRBJ2-7): DTGVSQNPRHKITKRGQNVTFRCDPISEHNRLYWYRQTLGQGPEFLTYFQNEAQLEKSRLLSDRFSAERPKGSFSTLEIQRTEQGDSAMYLCASRSSGTLSYEQYFGPGTRLTVT.

The chain joins TRBV5-1 to TRBJ1-1, with a possible D match to TRBD1 (6 bases). This CDR3 has 13 amino acids. CDR1 and CDR2 (germline): SGHRS, YFSETQ. Trimming cost V 0 bases and J 11 bases, with 14 bases left between them. CDR3 residues: CASSLEAGAKAFF. CDR3 in DNA: TGCGCCAGCAGCTTGGAGGCAGGGGCGAAGGCTTTCTTT.